This TCR beta chain originates from a study of blood T cell repertoires in COVID-19. Clones were sequenced by immunoSEQ multiplex PCR, and TCRdb holds only the in-frame ones, with some missing. The sample contains some 99,000 clones, approximately 82% of which appear only once. Trimming removed 3 bases at V and 5 bases at J, with 14 bases between. The CDR3 runs to 15 residues. Germline V lookup: CDR1 MDHEN, CDR2 SYDVKM. The TCR was taken from an elderly woman with active or convalescent COVID-19. Sequenced sample: peripheral blood. This chain uses TRBV28 with TRBJ1-3, with D perhaps TRBD1 (6 bases). In DNA, the CDR3 is TGTGCCAGCAGTTTCCCTACAGGGTTGCGAAACACCATATATTTT. It yields the protein CASSFPTGLRNTIYF.